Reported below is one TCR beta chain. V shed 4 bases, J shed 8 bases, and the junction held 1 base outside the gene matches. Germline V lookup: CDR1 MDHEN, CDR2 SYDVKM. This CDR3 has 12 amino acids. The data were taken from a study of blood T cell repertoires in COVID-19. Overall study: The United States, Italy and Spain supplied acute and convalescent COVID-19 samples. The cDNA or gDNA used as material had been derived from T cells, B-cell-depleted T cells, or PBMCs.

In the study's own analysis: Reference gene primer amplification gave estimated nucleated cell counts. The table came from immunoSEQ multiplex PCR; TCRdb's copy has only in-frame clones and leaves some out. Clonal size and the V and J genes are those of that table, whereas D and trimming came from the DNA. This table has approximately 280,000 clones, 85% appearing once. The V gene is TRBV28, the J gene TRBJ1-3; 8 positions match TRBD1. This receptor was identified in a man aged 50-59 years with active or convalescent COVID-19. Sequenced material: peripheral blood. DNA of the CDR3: TGTGCCAGCAGTTCACAGGGGGACACCATATATTTT. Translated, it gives CASSSQGDTIYF.